This T cell receptor beta chain comes out of a study of cytomegalovirus exposure and HLA in healthy donors. CDR1 and CDR2 from the germline V gene are MDHEN and SYDVKM. Trimming took 2 bases from V and 3 from J; bases not matched to a gene: 9. The CDR3 extends over 16 amino acids. The PCR ran on 60 Vbeta and 13 Jbeta primers. Profiled with immunoSEQ multiplex PCR; TCRdb holds only in-frame clones, not every one. Of around 130,000 clones detected, 75% to 85% appear once; the ten largest clones hold roughly 2%. V usage is TRBV28 and J usage is TRBJ2-7; TRBD2 matches 8 bases. Sequencing was done on a sample of PBMCs. This TCR was recovered from a man younger than 35 in good health and CMV-seronegative. Here the CDR3 reads CASSLGGGLAGYEQYF. In nucleotides, the CDR3 is TGTGCCAGCAGTTTAGGGGGTGGGCTAGCGGGCTACGAGCAGTACTTC.